The 27 T cell receptor beta chains below were found in one sample sequenced in a study of metastatic and nonmetastatic thyroid tumors. Using MiXCR, TCRdb re-called clones from the PCR reads. This table holds about 89,000 clones, under 15% found once. None of the patients had undergone any treatment ahead of thyroid surgery. Input material: tumor tissue. Receptors originate from a female donor with papillary thyroid cancer or a benign thyroid nodule (not recorded which). Some clones in this sample may be carry-over from other donors' samples.

Ten or more counts support this clone. J is TRBJ2-3 and V is TRBV2; 12 bases map to TRBD2. Per the germline V gene, CDR1 is SNHLY and CDR2 is FYNNEI. The CDR3 is 16 amino acids. V was pared by 6 bases and J by 0 bases, with 4 bases of the junction left unmatched. The CDR3 reads CASRLGLAGSTDTQYF. In nucleotides, the CDR3 is TGTGCCAGCAGGCTCGGACTAGCGGGGAGCACAGATACGCAGTATTTT.

Only a few counts were recorded for this clone. CDR3 nucleotide sequence: TGCAGTGCTAGCGAACTGACCCTTTGGGAAAGCATTCAGTACTTC. It encodes CSASELTLWESIQYF. The chain joins TRBV20-1 to TRBJ2-4; no reliable D call. Per the germline V gene, CDR1 is DFQATT and CDR2 is SNEGSKA (reference sequence). V lost 3 bases and J lost 9, with 21 bases in between. The CDR3 spans 15 residues.

There are many counts of this clone. The junction departs from the called germline gene at one end, perhaps through a read error. The rearrangement links TRBV12-5 to TRBJ2-7; 9 nucleotides align to TRBD1. There are 16 residues in the CDR3. Germline CDR1 and CDR2: LGHNT and FRNRAP. The CDR3 is CVSGLSTGTGLPEQYF. In nucleotides, the CDR3 is TGTGTTAGTGGTTTGTCCACCGGGACAGGGCTTCCCGAGCAGTACTTC.

This clone was seen many times. As DNA, the CDR3 is TGTGCCAGCAGGGAGCTTGGGGAGCAGTTCTTC. Translated, it gives CASRELGEQFF. The chain uses TRBV6-1 and TRBJ2-1, with D uncertain. The V gene's germline CDR1 is MNHNS and CDR2 SASEGT. This CDR3 has 11 amino acids. Deletions cut 6 bases from V and 10 bases from J, with 10 bases between.

Many counts were recorded for this clone. The chain links TRBV27 to TRBJ2-7; weak D call: TRBD2 (7 bases). Germline V gene lookup returns CDR1 MNHEY and CDR2 SMNVEV (reference sequence). The V end lost 1 base, the J end lost 2 bases, and 18 bases lay between the germline ends. This CDR3 is 17 amino acids long. The CDR3 spells CASSLWGGGPEPYEQYF. In nucleotides, the CDR3 is TGTGCCAGCAGTTTATGGGGGGGCGGCCCCGAGCCCTACGAGCAGTACTTC.

This clone was seen repeatedly, ten times or more. The CDR3 nucleotides read TGTGCCAGCCGCATAGGACCGGCGGGATGGAGCTATGGCTACACCTTC. It specifies CASRIGPAGWSYGYTF. The chain recombines TRBV6-1 with TRBJ1-2; D gene uncertain. Deletions cut 8 bases from V and 4 bases from J, with 23 bases between. This CDR3 has 16 amino acids. CDR1 and CDR2 (germline): MNHNS, SASEGT.

The sample holds many counts of this clone. This chain joins TRBV19 and TRBJ1-2; 7 bases agree with TRBD1. Germline V lookup: CDR1 LNHDA, CDR2 SQIVND (reference sequence). Germline trimming cut 6 bases from V and 5 bases from J; bases unmatched to any gene: 9. This CDR3 is 14 amino acids long. CDR3 bases: TGTGCCAGTAGCAGACAGGGAGAGGGGTATGGCTACACCTTC. Translation: CASSRQGEGYGYTF.

Turning to this clone: A read error is possible here, since a much larger clone lies one base away. V is TRBV29-1 and J is TRBJ2-7, with 7 bases matching TRBD2. With 8 bases clipped from V and 5 bases from J, the junction kept 9 bases outside the gene matches. The CDR3 has 12 amino acids. CDR1 is SQVTM and CDR2 is ANQGSEA in the germline V gene. The CDR3 reads CSLRELTNEQYF. The CDR3 DNA reads as TGCAGCCTGCGGGAGCTGACCAACGAGCAGTACTTC.

This clone was seen ten or more times. The chain recombines TRBV5-1 with TRBJ2-2; 9 nucleotides line up with TRBD2. Germline CDR1 reads SGHRS; CDR2 reads YFSETQ. With 5 bases clipped from V and 10 bases from J, the junction kept 9 bases outside the gene matches. The CDR3 has 14 residues. The CDR3, as DNA: TGCGCCAGCAGAGCGGGGGGCCCTGCCGTGGAGCTGTTTTTT. It is translated as CASRAGGPAVELFF.

Ten or more counts support this clone. The chain has TRBV9 and TRBJ2-1; D not certain. With 0 bases removed from V and 0 bases from J, the gap between germline ends came to 10 bases. The CDR3 length is 16 residues. The germline CDR1 and CDR2 sequences are SGDLS and YYNGEE. The CDR3 nucleotides read TGTGCCAGCAGCGTAGAGCTAGACCTCTCCTACAATGAGCAGTTCTTC. Translated: CASSVELDLSYNEQFF.

This clone was detected ten times or more. The J gene is TRBJ1-4, the V gene TRBV30; D might be TRBD1 (6 bases). Germline-derived CDR1 and CDR2 are GTSNPN and SVGIG (reference sequence). The germline V and J ends were trimmed by 7 bases and 8 bases, with 11 bases remaining between them. The CDR3 totals 11 residues. Here the CDR3 reads CASGDGEKLFF. The CDR3 DNA follows: TGTGCCTCAGGGGACGGAGAAAAACTGTTTTTT.

This clone was seen many times. The genes are TRBV20-1 and TRBJ2-3; D perhaps matches TRBD2 (7 bases). V dropped 5 bases and J dropped 3 bases, with 18 bases sitting between them. The length of the CDR3 is 15 residues. Germline V gives CDR1 DFQATT, CDR2 SNEGSKA (reference sequence). This CDR3 reads CSAEGGTTETDTQYF. Written as DNA, the CDR3 is TGCAGTGCTGAGGGGGGGACGACGGAAACAGATACGCAGTATTTT.

This clone was observed at least ten times. The chain combines TRBV2 with TRBJ1-2; perhaps TRBD1 as D (5 bases). With 6 bases removed from V and 5 bases from J, the gap between germline ends came to 22 bases. This CDR3 comprises 16 residues. The germline V gene encodes CDR1 SNHLY and CDR2 FYNNEI. This CDR3 is CASRGRGYPLIYGYTF. The CDR3 DNA reads TGTGCCAGCAGGGGAAGGGGTTACCCCTTAATTTATGGCTACACCTTC. Full variable domain (remainder filled in from reference TRBV2 and TRBJ1-2): EPEVTQTPSHQVTQMGQEVILRCVPISNHLYFYWYRQILGQKVEFLVSFYNNEISEKSEIFDDQFSVERPDGSNFTLKIRSTKLEDSAMYFCASRGRGYPLIYGYTFGSGTRLTVV.

Concerning this clone itself: A read error may explain this, as a much larger clone is one base away. The J gene is TRBJ1-1, the V gene TRBV20-1, with D hard to call. The CDR3 is made up of 10 amino acids. Germline CDR1 is DFQATT and CDR2 is SNEGSKA (reference sequence). V lost 5 bases to trimming and J lost 10 bases, with 11 bases between them. CDR3: CSAAQATAFF. The CDR3 nucleotides read TGCAGTGCTGCCCAGGCCACAGCTTTCTTT.

In its sample, this clone was seen many times. In DNA, the CDR3 is TGTGCCAGCAGTTTATTTATGGGGCTCGGGCTGGTGCCCCAGCATTTT. Its translation is CASSLFMGLGLVPQHF. J is TRBJ1-5 and V is TRBV28, with D perhaps TRBD1 (5 bases). Germline loops: CDR1 MDHEN, CDR2 SYDVKM. This CDR3 is 16 amino acids long. V was cut by 1 base and J by 9 bases, with 19 bases left in between.

V usage is TRBV30 and J usage is TRBJ2-4; tentatively, D is TRBD1 (6 bases). The ends were cut back, 3 bases at V and 0 bases at J, with 12 bases in the middle. The CDR3 has 15 residues. CDR1 is GTSNPN, CDR2 SVGIG, per germline (reference sequence). CDR3 in DNA: TGTGCCTGGAGGGCGACAGGAGTAGCCAAAAACATTCAGTACTTC. This encodes CAWRATGVAKNIQYF.

Regarding this clone: A much larger clone lies one base from this, so it may be a read error. This chain uses TRBV6-1 with TRBJ1-2; D uncertain. In germline, CDR1 is MNHNS, CDR2 SASEGT. The CDR3 is 14 amino acids. The CDR3 sequence is CASSEDHSFYCYTF. In DNA, the CDR3 is TGTGCCAGCAGTGAAGACCACAGCTTCTATTGCTACACCTTC.

V gene TRBV5-1 combines with J gene TRBJ2-1; D is undetermined. The CDR3 loop spans 13 amino acids. Germline V gene lookup returns CDR1 SGHRS and CDR2 YFSETQ. V lost 6 bases and J 7 bases, leaving 14 bases between the germline ends. The CDR3 spells CASTPTLYNEQFF. The CDR3 DNA sequence: TGCGCCAGCACTCCTACATTGTATAATGAGCAGTTCTTC.

This clone has at least ten counts. The chain combines TRBV28 with TRBJ2-6; D unclear. V gave up 6 bases and J gave up 0 bases, with 12 bases separating them. The CDR3 loop spans 16 amino acids. Germline V gene data show CDR1 as MDHEN and CDR2 as SYDVKM. CDR3 nucleotides: TGTGCCAGCAGCGGCAGGTTCGTCTCTGGGGCCAACGTCCTGACTTTC. As protein: CASSGRFVSGANVLTF.

This clone was counted ten times or more. V gene TRBV29-1 combines with J gene TRBJ2-7; 8 bases align to TRBD2. V shed 8 bases and J 7 bases; nucleotides not matched to a gene: 16. There are 14 residues in the CDR3. The germline gives CDR1 SQVTM, CDR2 ANQGSEA. DNA of the CDR3: TGCAGCTTCCGAGCCCCTCTCGGGGGGGGGGAGCAGTACTTC. It encodes CSFRAPLGGGEQYF.

This clone was recorded many times. The chain carries TRBV27 and TRBJ2-7; D possibly corresponds to TRBD1 (6 bases). The CDR3 totals 16 residues. V lost 1 base and J lost 5, with 18 bases in between. Germline CDR1 and CDR2: MNHEY and SMNVEV (reference sequence). This chain's CDR3 is CASSLFPGQLRHEQYF. The CDR3 DNA sequence: TGTGCCAGCAGTTTATTCCCCGGACAGCTTCGCCACGAGCAGTACTTC.

In its sample, this clone was seen many times. The CDR3 DNA reads as TGCGCCAGCAGCTTGCGGGGTTTCCCGCCGTTCTTC. Amino acid sequence: CASSLRGFPPFF. The V gene is TRBV5-1, the J gene TRBJ2-1; TRBD2 is a possible D gene (5 bases). Germline V CDR1 and CDR2: SGHRS, YFSETQ. This CDR3 is 12 amino acids long. The V end was cut by 1 base, the J end by 15 bases, with 14 bases between.

By share, this clone counts as medium-sized. The chain employs TRBV2 and TRBJ1-2, with no clear D. V dropped 2 bases and J dropped 3 bases, with 13 bases sitting between them. Germline CDR1 is SNHLY and CDR2 is FYNNEI. The CDR3 extends over 15 amino acids. The CDR3 loop reads CASSERQSLDYGYTF. As DNA, the CDR3 is TGTGCCAGCAGTGAACGCCAGTCACTAGACTATGGCTACACCTTC. Full variable domain (missing parts from reference TRBV2 and TRBJ1-2): EPEVTQTPSHQVTQMGQEVILRCVPISNHLYFYWYRQILGQKVEFLVSFYNNEISEKSEIFDDQFSVERPDGSNFTLKIRSTKLEDSAMYFCASSERQSLDYGYTFGSGTRLTVV.

This clone was picked up many times. The gene calls are TRBV12-5 and TRBJ2-3; 10 bases fit TRBD2. The CDR3 spans 16 residues. Germline V gene lookup returns CDR1 LGHNT and CDR2 FRNRAP. The trim removed 6 bases at V and 2 bases at J, leaving 8 bases unmatched. The CDR3 reads CASGPLSGRPTDTQYF. In DNA, the CDR3 is TGTGCTAGTGGCCCGCTTAGCGGGAGGCCCACAGATACGCAGTATTTT.

In its sample, this clone was seen a few times. The chain is built from TRBV6-4 and TRBJ2-7; a weak D match, TRBD1 (6 bases). The CDR3 sequence is 13 residues long. CDR1 MRHNA and CDR2 SNTAGT come from the germline V gene. V shed 5 bases and J shed 5 bases, with 13 bases lying between them. This CDR3 reads CASSYRENDEQYF. As DNA, the CDR3 is TGTGCCAGCAGTTACAGGGAAAATGACGAGCAGTACTTC.

This clone was counted many times. The identical CDR3 is also encoded by other nucleotide sequences in the sample. This sequence joins TRBV12-3 or TRBV12-4 and TRBJ2-3; D perhaps matches TRBD1 (6 bases). V was shortened by 5 bases and J by 4 bases, with 10 bases between the two germline ends. This CDR3 has 13 amino acids. The CDR3 bases are TGTGCCAGCAGTAAGGACAGCTCAGATACGCAGTATTTT. Translating gives CASSKDSSDTQYF.

This clone was recorded many times. J is TRBJ1-2 and V is TRBV6-1; D remains ambiguous. CDR3 length equals 13 residues. Germline values: CDR1 MNHNS, CDR2 SASEGT. Trimming left V 1 base short and J 4 bases short, with 7 bases between. The CDR3 region has the DNA TGTGCCAGCAGTGAAGAGACGAGCTATGGCTACACCTTC. Translated, it gives CASSEETSYGYTF.